This T cell receptor beta chain originates from a study of cytomegalovirus exposure and HLA in healthy donors. Comment on this clone: Its antigen is still unknown.

Study results and caveats: Later analysis showed TCR association rates varying by HLA locus, highest for DRB1 and lowest for HLA-C. The authors enumerated around 150 TCR beta chains as linked to cytomegalovirus. Relative to equally common others, HLA-associated TCR beta chains showed greater clonal expansion in a later analysis.

In the PCR, 60 Vbeta and 13 Jbeta primers were used. Only in-frame clones appear in the TCRdb table, and some are missing; sequencing was by immunoSEQ multiplex PCR. The data contain about 190,000 clones, about three quarters of them singletons. CDR1 is GTSNPN and CDR2 is SVGIG in the germline V gene (reference sequence). The CDR3 sequence is 15 residues long. With 0 bases removed from V and 0 bases from J, the gap between germline ends came to 11 bases. This TCR came from a woman aged 25 to 39 in good health and CMV-seropositive. The chain recombines TRBV30 with TRBJ1-1, with D unresolved. The source material was PBMCs. The DNA for the CDR3 is TGTGCCTGGAGTGTACAGCTGGTGGTGAACACTGAAGCTTTCTTT. This encodes CAWSVQLVVNTEAFF.